Shown below are 19 T cell receptor beta chains from a single sample sequenced in a study of blood T cell repertoires in COVID-19. This table comes from immunoSEQ multiplex PCR, and its TCRdb copy is limited to in-frame clones, with some not included. This table holds 200,000 or so clones, about 85% found once. The sequenced sample consisted of peripheral blood. The source of these receptors is a man aged 65 to 85 with active or convalescent COVID-19.

This sequence joins TRBV18 and TRBJ1-5; 8 nucleotides match TRBD1. Germline values: CDR1 KGHSH, CDR2 LQKENI. V gave up 4 bases and J gave up 2 bases; unmatched junction bases: 1. The CDR3 totals 14 residues. As DNA, the CDR3 is TGTGCCAGCTCACAGACAGGGGGCAATCAGCCCCAGCATTTT. It translates to CASSQTGGNQPQHF.

The chain recombines TRBV5-6 with TRBJ1-1, with TRBD1 matching 9 bases. This CDR3 contains 15 residues. V was pared by 3 bases and J by 2 bases, with 5 bases of the junction left unmatched. Germline V CDR1 and CDR2: SGHDT, YYEEEE. The CDR3 bases are TGTGCCAGCAGCTGGGACAGGGTGCTTAACACTGAAGCTTTCTTT. Its protein is CASSWDRVLNTEAFF.

The chain employs TRBV5-1 and TRBJ2-7, with 9 positions matching TRBD1. V trimming: 1 base; J trimming: 4 bases; junction bases outside the gene matches: 3. The germline gives CDR1 SGHRS, CDR2 YFSETQ. The CDR3 extends over 14 amino acids. The CDR3 sequence: CASSLTGQGYEQYF. For the CDR3, the DNA is TGCGCCAGCAGCTTGACCGGACAGGGGTACGAGCAGTACTTC. Full variable domain (remainder filled in from reference TRBV5-1 and TRBJ2-7): KAGVTQTPRYLIKTRGQQVTLSCSPISGHRSVSWYQQTPGQGLQFLFEYFSETQRNKGNFPGRFSGRQFSNSRSEMNVSTLELGDSALYLCASSLTGQGYEQYFGPGTRLTVT.

This chain uses TRBV19 with TRBJ2-1; a possible D gene is TRBD1 (6 bases). The germline CDR1 and CDR2 sequences are LNHDA and SQIVND (reference sequence). Trimming took off 2 bases at V and 4 bases at J, with 12 bases between the two ends. This CDR3 spans 15 amino acids. CDR3 nucleotides: TGTGCCAGTAGTATAAGGGGGAGCCCGTACAATGAGCAGTTCTTC. Protein sequence: CASSIRGSPYNEQFF.

The CDR3: CASSAPYEQYF. In DNA, the CDR3 is TGTGCCAGCAGTGCTCCCTACGAGCAGTACTTC. The rearrangement uses TRBV2 and TRBJ2-7; D call uncertain. The CDR3 covers 11 residues. V gave up 4 bases and J gave up 2 bases, with 3 bases separating them. Germline V gives CDR1 SNHLY, CDR2 FYNNEI.

The V call is TRBV27, the J call TRBJ1-6; 9 bases fit TRBD1. Germline CDR1 MNHEY, CDR2 SMNVEV (reference sequence). The V and J ends lost 7 bases and 7 bases, in that order; junction bases with no gene match: 5. CDR3 length equals 14 residues. The CDR3 protein is CASTTTGGNSPLHF. CDR3 bases: TGTGCCAGCACCACGACAGGGGGGAATTCACCCCTCCACTTT.

V usage is TRBV10-3 and J usage is TRBJ1-1; D is undetermined. From germline, CDR1 is ENHRY and CDR2 SYGVKD. The CDR3 consists of 12 residues. Deletions cut 2 bases from V and 5 bases from J, with 6 bases between. The CDR3 nucleotides are TGTGCCATCAGTGAGACGAGGACTGAAGCTTTCTTT. It is translated as CAISETRTEAFF.

This sequence joins TRBV11-1 and TRBJ1-5; 7 bases line up with TRBD1. The V segment lost 4 bases and the J segment 0 bases; nucleotides outside the gene matches: 6. From germline, CDR1 is SGHAT and CDR2 FQDESV (reference sequence). The CDR3 runs 16 residues. As DNA, the CDR3 is TGTGCCAGCAGCTCGACAGGGCTCTATAGCAATCAGCCCCAGCATTTT. Translating it yields CASSSTGLYSNQPQHF.

This clone was seen once. This chain uses TRBV6-1 with TRBJ2-7, with D possibly matching TRBD1 (5 bases). This CDR3 spans 14 amino acids. Germline V gene sequence: CDR1 MNHNS, CDR2 SASEGT. The ends were cut back, 1 base at V and 4 bases at J, with 11 bases in the middle. CDR3 nucleotides: TGTGCCAGCAGTGAAGGGGCAGGGCGATACGAGCAGTACTTC. Amino acid sequence: CASSEGAGRYEQYF.

Turning to this clone: Other DNA sequences in this specimen translate into the identical CDR3. The chain couples TRBV18 to TRBJ2-5; TRBD1 matches 9 bases. Germline lookup yields CDR1 KGHSH and CDR2 LQKENI. The CDR3 consists of 13 residues. V was clipped by 3 bases and J by 5 bases; unmatched bases: 1. The DNA of the CDR3 is TGTGCCAGCTCACCGGGACAGGGTGAGACCCAGTACTTC. Amino acid sequence: CASSPGQGETQYF.

The V gene is TRBV27, the J gene TRBJ2-3; TRBD1 might be the D (5 bases). This CDR3 is 16 amino acids long. V lost 1 base and J lost 1, with 12 bases in between. The germline V gene encodes CDR1 MNHEY and CDR2 SMNVEV (reference sequence). The CDR3 sequence: CASSLFRERGTDTQYF. In DNA, the CDR3 is TGTGCCAGCAGTTTATTCAGGGAACGGGGCACAGATACGCAGTATTTT.

The rearrangement links TRBV4-3 to TRBJ1-6; 7 bases fit TRBD1. The junction had 6 bases not matched to a gene; V was cut back by 3 bases and J by 7 bases. The CDR3 runs to 15 residues. The germline V gene encodes CDR1 LGHNA and CDR2 YSLEER. The CDR3 nucleotides read TGCGCCAGCAGCCAGACAACAGGGGCCAATTCACCCCTCCACTTT. Its protein product is CASSQTTGANSPLHF.

V and J are TRBV18 and TRBJ1-1, with TRBD1 as a possible D gene (5 bases). CDR1 is KGHSH, CDR2 LQKENI, per germline. Trimming cost V 5 bases and J 4 bases, with 11 bases left between them. The CDR3 spans 13 residues. The CDR3 here is CASSGPQGTEAFF. The CDR3 region has the DNA TGTGCCAGCTCAGGGCCCCAGGGCACTGAAGCTTTCTTT.

The rearrangement joins TRBV5-1 to TRBJ1-2, with a tentative D call TRBD1 (5 bases). The length of the CDR3 is 13 residues. Germline lookup yields CDR1 SGHRS and CDR2 YFSETQ. The germline V and J ends were trimmed by 0 bases and 9 bases, with 12 bases remaining between them. The CDR3 coding sequence is TGCGCCAGCAGCTTGGAGGGGTGGGAAAGCTACACCTTC. As protein: CASSLEGWESYTF. The complete variable domain, with remaining parts taken from reference TRBV5-1 and TRBJ1-2, reads KAGVTQTPRYLIKTRGQQVTLSCSPISGHRSVSWYQQTPGQGLQFLFEYFSETQRNKGNFPGRFSGRQFSNSRSEMNVSTLELGDSALYLCASSLEGWESYTFGSGTRLTVV.

The V gene is TRBV15, the J gene TRBJ1-1, with 8 positions matching TRBD1. V shed 2 bases and J 2 bases; nucleotides not matched to a gene: 10. This CDR3 has 17 amino acids. Per germline, CDR1 LNHNV and CDR2 YYDKDF (reference sequence). The CDR3 coding sequence is TGTGCCACCAGCAGAAGAACCGGGACAGGATTCAACACTGAAGCTTTCTTT. This codes for CATSRRTGTGFNTEAFF.

The rearrangement uses TRBV28 and TRBJ1-5; D unresolved. This CDR3 spans 12 amino acids. Germline V gives CDR1 MDHEN, CDR2 SYDVKM. V dropped 6 bases and J dropped 2 bases, with 5 bases sitting between them. CDR3 in amino acids: CASSPGNQPQHF. The DNA for the CDR3 is TGTGCCAGCAGCCCGGGCAATCAGCCCCAGCATTTT. Complete variable domain (other parts from reference TRBV28 and TRBJ1-5): DVKVTQSSRYLVKRTGEKVFLECVQDMDHENMFWYRQDPGLGLRLIYFSYDVKMKEKGDIPEGYSVSREKKERFSLILESASTNQTSMYLCASSPGNQPQHFGDGTRLSIL.

The J gene is TRBJ2-7, the V gene TRBV28, with D perhaps TRBD1 (6 bases). The CDR3 has 14 amino acids. Germline assignment: CDR1 MDHEN and CDR2 SYDVKM. The V and J ends lost 3 bases and 3 bases respectively, with 12 bases between them. The CDR3 DNA reads TGTGCCAGCAGTTTTGGCAGGGGAAGCTACGAGCAGTACTTC. This sequence encodes CASSFGRGSYEQYF.

This chain links TRBV27 with TRBJ2-1; D perhaps matches TRBD1 (5 bases). The CDR3 is 13 amino acids. The V end lost 5 bases, the J end lost 8 bases, and 13 bases lay between the germline ends. The germline gives CDR1 MNHEY, CDR2 SMNVEV (reference sequence). The CDR3 nucleotides read TGTGCCAGCAGTCTCAACCCCAGGGATGAGCAGTTCTTC. It yields the protein CASSLNPRDEQFF.

The chain recombines TRBV7-2 with TRBJ2-2, with D maybe TRBD2 (6 bases). The CDR3 covers 15 residues. Per the germline V gene, CDR1 is SGHTA and CDR2 is FQGNSA. V lost 5 bases, J lost 2 bases, and 12 bases lay in between. The CDR3: CASSALALNTGELFF. The DNA of the CDR3 is TGTGCCAGCAGCGCCCTAGCGCTTAACACCGGGGAGCTGTTTTTT.